This entry concerns a single T cell receptor beta chain. Unique molecular identifiers were incorporated during preparation of the TCRbeta library. TCRdb recomputed calls from the PCR reads with MiXCR, one row per CDR3 protein. The data contain under 350,000 distinct CDR3 sequences, around 9.6% of them singletons. The germline gives CDR1 DFQATT, CDR2 SNEGSKA (reference sequence). V lost 4 bases to trimming and J lost 10 bases; unmatched junction nucleotides: 10. This CDR3 is built from 14 residues. The data originate from a study of T-cell reconstitution after alpha-beta-depleted transplantation in children.

This rearrangement joins TRBV20-1 to TRBJ2-5, with TRBD1 identical over 12 bases. This TCR was sampled from a human donor who donated a stem cell graft to a child with SCID. Sample: PBMCs from the stem cell graft donor, taken from the stem cell graft. CDR3: CSAKISGTGGGQYF. The CDR3 coding sequence is TGCAGTGCTAAAATATCCGGGACAGGGGGCGGCCAGTACTTC.